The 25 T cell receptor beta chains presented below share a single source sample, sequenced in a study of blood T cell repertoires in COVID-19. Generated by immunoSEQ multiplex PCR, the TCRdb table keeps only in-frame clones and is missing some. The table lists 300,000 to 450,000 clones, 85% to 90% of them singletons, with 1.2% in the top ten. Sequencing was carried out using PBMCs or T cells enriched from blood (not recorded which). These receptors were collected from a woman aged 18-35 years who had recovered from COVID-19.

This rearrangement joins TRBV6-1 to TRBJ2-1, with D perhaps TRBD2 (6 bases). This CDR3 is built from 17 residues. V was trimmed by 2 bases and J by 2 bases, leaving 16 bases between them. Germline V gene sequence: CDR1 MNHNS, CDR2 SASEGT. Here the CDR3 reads CASSESRGWGAYNEQFF. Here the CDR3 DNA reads TGTGCCAGCAGTGAATCCCGAGGGTGGGGGGCCTACAATGAGCAGTTCTTC.

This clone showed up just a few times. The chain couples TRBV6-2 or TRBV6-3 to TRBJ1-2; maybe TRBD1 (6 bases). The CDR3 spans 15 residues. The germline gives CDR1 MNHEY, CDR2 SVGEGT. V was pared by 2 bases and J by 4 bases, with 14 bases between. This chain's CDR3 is CASSYGHRVAYGYTF. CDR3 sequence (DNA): TGTGCCAGCAGTTACGGACACAGGGTGGCCTATGGCTACACCTTC.

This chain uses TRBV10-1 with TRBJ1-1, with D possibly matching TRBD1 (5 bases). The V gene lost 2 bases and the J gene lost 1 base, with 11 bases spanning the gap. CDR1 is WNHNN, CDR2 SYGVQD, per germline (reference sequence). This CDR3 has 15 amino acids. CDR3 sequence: CASSEDSRANTEAFF. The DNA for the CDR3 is TGCGCCAGCAGTGAGGACAGTCGGGCGAACACTGAAGCTTTCTTT.

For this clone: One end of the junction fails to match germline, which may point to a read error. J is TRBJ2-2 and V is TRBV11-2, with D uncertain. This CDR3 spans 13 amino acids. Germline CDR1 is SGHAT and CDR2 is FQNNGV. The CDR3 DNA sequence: TGTGCCACGCTATTTGCGAAGACCGGGGAGCTGTTTTTT. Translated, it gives CATLFAKTGELFF.

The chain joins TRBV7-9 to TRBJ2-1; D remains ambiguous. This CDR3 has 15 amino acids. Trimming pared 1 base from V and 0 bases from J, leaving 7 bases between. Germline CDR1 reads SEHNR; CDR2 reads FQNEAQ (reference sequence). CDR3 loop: CASSLDLSSYNEQFF. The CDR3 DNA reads TGTGCCAGCAGCTTAGACCTGAGCTCCTACAATGAGCAGTTCTTC.

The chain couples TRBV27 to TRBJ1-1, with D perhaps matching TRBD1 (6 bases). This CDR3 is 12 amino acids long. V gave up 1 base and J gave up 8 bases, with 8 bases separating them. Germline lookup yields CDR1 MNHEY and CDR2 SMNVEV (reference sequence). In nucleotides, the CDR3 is TGTGCCAGCAGTTTATACGGACAGGAAGCTTTCTTT. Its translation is CASSLYGQEAFF.

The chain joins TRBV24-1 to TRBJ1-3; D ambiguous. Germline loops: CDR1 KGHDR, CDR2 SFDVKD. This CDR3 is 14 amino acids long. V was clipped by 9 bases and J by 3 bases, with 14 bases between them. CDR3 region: CATPAVSFGNTIYF. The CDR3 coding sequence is TGTGCCACCCCTGCGGTCAGCTTTGGAAACACCATATATTTT.

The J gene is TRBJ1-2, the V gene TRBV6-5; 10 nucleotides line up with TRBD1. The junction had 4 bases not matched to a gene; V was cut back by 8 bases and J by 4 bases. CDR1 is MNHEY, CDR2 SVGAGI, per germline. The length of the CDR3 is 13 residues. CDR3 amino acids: CASRDRGSYGYTF. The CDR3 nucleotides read TGTGCCAGCCGGGACAGGGGATCCTATGGCTACACCTTC.

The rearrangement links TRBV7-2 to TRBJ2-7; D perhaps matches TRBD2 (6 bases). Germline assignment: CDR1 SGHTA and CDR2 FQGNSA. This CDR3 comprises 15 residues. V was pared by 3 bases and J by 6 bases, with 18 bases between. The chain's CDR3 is CASSFIANGGSEQYF. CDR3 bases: TGTGCCAGCAGCTTTATCGCGAATGGGGGGTCCGAGCAGTACTTC.

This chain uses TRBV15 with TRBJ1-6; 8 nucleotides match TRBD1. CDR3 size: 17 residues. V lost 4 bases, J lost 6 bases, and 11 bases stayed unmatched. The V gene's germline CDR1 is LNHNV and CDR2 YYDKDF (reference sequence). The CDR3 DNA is TGTGCCACCAGCACACCACCACTGACAGGGGTTAATTCACCCCTCCACTTT. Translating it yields CATSTPPLTGVNSPLHF.

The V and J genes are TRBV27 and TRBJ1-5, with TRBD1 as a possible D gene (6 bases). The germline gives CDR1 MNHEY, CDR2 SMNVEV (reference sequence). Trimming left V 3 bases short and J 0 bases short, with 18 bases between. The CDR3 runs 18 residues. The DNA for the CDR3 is TGTGCCAGCAGTTTCGTCGCTGGGGGCGCGATTAGCAATCAGCCCCAGCATTTT. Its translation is CASSFVAGGAISNQPQHF.

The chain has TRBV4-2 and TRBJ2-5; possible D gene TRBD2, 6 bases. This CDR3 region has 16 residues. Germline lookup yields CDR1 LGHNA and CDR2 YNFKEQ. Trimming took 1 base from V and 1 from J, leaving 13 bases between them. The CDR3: CASSQGNSGVQETQYF. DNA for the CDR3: TGTGCCAGCAGCCAAGGAAATTCGGGGGTCCAAGAGACCCAGTACTTC.

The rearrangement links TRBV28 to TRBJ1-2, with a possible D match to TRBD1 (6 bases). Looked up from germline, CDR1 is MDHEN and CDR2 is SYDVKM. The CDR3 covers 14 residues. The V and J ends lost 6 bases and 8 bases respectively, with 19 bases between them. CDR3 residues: CASRYQNRVTGYTF. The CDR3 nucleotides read TGTGCCAGCAGATACCAAAACAGGGTAACAGGCTACACCTTC.

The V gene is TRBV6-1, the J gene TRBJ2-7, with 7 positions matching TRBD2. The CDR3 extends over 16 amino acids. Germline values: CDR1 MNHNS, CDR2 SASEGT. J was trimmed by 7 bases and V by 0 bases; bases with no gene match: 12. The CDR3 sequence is CASSEALRASGGEQYF. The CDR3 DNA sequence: TGTGCCAGCAGTGAAGCGCTAAGGGCTAGCGGAGGGGAGCAGTACTTC.

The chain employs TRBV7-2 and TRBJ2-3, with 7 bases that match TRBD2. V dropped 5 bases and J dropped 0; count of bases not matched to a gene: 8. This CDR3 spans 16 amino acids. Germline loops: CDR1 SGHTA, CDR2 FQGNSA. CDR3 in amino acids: CASSPHLAESTDTQYF. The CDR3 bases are TGTGCCAGCAGCCCACACCTAGCGGAGAGCACAGATACGCAGTATTTT.

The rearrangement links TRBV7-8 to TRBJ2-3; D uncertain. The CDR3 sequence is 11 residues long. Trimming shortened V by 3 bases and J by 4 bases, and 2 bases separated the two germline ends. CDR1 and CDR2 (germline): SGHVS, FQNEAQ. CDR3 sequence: CASSFADTQYF. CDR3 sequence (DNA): TGTGCCAGCAGCTTCGCAGATACGCAGTATTTT.

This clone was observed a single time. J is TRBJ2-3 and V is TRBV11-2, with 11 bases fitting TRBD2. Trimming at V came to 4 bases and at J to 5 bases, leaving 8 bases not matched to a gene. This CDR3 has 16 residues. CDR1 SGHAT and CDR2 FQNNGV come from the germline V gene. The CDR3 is CASSSLSGGGGDTQYF. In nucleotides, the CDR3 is TGTGCCAGCAGCTCACTTAGCGGGGGGGGCGGAGATACGCAGTATTTT. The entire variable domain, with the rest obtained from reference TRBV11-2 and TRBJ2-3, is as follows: EAGVAQSPRYKIIEKRQSVAFWCNPISGHATLYWYQQILGQGPKLLIQFQNNGVVDDSQLPKDRFSAERLKGVDSTLKIQPAKLEDSAVYLCASSSLSGGGGDTQYFGPGTRLTVL.

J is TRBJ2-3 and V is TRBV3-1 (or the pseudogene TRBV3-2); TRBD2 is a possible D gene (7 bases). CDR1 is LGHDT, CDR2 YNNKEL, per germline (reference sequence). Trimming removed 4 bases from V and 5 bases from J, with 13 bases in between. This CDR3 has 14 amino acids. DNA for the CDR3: TGTGCCAGCAGCCTGACCGGGGGGCTAGATACGCAGTATTTT. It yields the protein CASSLTGGLDTQYF.

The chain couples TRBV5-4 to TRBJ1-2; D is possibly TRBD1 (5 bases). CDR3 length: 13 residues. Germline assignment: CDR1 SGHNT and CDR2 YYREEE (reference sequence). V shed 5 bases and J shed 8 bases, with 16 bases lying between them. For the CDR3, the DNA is TGTGCCAGCAGTCACCGGGGGGAAGGCGGCTACACCTTC. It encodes CASSHRGEGGYTF.

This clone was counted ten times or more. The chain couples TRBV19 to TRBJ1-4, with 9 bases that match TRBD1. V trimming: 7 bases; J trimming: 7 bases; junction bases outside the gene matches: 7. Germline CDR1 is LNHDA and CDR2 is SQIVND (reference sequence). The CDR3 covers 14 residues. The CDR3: CASMRTGEVEKLFF. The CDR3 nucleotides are TGTGCCAGTATGAGGACAGGGGAAGTTGAAAAACTGTTTTTT.

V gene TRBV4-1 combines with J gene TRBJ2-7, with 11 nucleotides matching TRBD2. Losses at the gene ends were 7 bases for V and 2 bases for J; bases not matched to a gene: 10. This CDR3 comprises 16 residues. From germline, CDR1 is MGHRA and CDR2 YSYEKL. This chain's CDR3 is CASNWATSGGTYEQYF. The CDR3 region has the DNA TGCGCCAGCAATTGGGCTACTAGCGGGGGTACCTACGAGCAGTACTTC.

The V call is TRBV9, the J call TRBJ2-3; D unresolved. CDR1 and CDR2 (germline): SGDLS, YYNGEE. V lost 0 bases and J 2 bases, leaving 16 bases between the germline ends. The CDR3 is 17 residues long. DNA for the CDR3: TGTGCCAGCAGCGTAGAGGTTATCTTAGGAGCCACAGATACGCAGTATTTT. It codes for CASSVEVILGATDTQYF.

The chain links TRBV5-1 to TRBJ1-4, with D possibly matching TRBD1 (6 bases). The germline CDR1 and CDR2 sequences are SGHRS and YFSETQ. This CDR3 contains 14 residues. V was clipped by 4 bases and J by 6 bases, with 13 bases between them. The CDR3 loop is CASSLQGPDEKLFF. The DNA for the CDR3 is TGCGCCAGCAGCCTTCAGGGGCCGGATGAAAAACTGTTTTTT.

The CDR3: CASRGTGINEQFF. CDR3 DNA: TGTGCCAGCAGAGGGACAGGGATAAATGAGCAGTTCTTC. The chain is built from TRBV14 and TRBJ2-1; 9 nucleotides align to TRBD1. The V gene end was trimmed by 6 bases and the J gene end by 7 bases; junction bases not matched to a gene: 4. This CDR3 is 13 amino acids long. Germline V gives CDR1 SGHDN, CDR2 FVKESK.

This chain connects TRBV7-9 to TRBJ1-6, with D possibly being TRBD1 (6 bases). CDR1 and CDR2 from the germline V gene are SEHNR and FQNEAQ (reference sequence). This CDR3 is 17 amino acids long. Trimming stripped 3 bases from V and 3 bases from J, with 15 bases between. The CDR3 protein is CASSLDRGQGYNSPLHF. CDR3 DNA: TGTGCCAGCAGCTTGGACCGGGGACAAGGCTATAATTCACCCCTCCACTTT.